The 20 T cell receptor beta chains below were found in one sample sequenced in a study of neoadjuvant anti-PD-1 for oral cavity cancer. Method: immunoSEQ multiplex PCR; TCRdb's copy keeps in-frame clones and lacks some. Of around 13,000 clones listed, more than 60% were seen once; the top ten hold 2% to 3%. This specimen consisted of PBMCs, obtained before nivolumab (anti-PD-1) treatment. These receptors were taken from a person aged 40 to 85 with oral cavity squamous cell carcinoma.

V usage is TRBV9 and J usage is TRBJ2-2; D gene ambiguous. The CDR3 runs 14 residues. Trimming took off 0 bases at V and 1 base at J, with 4 bases between the two ends. Germline assignment: CDR1 SGDLS and CDR2 YYNGEE. CDR3 protein: CASSVGGNTGELFF. The CDR3 region has the DNA TGTGCCAGCAGCGTAGGGGGGAACACCGGGGAGCTGTTTTTT.

The chain links TRBV5-1 to TRBJ2-3; D gene unclear. This CDR3 has 11 amino acids. Germline CDR1 reads SGHRS; CDR2 reads YFSETQ. Between the trimmed V and J ends, which lost 1 base and 4 bases, there was a span of 1 base. The CDR3 nucleotides are TGCGCCAGCAGCTTGTCAGATACGCAGTATTTT. It encodes CASSLSDTQYF.

This sequence joins TRBV19 and TRBJ1-3; D unresolved. The germline CDR1 and CDR2 sequences are LNHDA and SQIVND (reference sequence). The CDR3 spans 14 residues. V gave up 1 base and J gave up 1 base, with 5 bases separating them. The CDR3 DNA reads as TGTGCCAGTAGTATAGGAGCTTCTGGAAACACCATATATTTT. The encoded protein is CASSIGASGNTIYF.

The V call is TRBV28, the J call TRBJ1-2; 10 bases fit TRBD1. Per the germline V gene, CDR1 is MDHEN and CDR2 is SYDVKM. V lost 1 base to trimming and J lost 13 bases; unmatched junction nucleotides: 9. This CDR3 comprises 14 residues. The CDR3 DNA follows: TGTGCCAGCAGTTTATCGGGGACAGGGGAATCCCGCACCTTC. Translated, it gives CASSLSGTGESRTF.

This clone appeared once. The chain uses TRBV6-5 and TRBJ1-3, with 8 bases lining up with TRBD1. Germline CDR1 reads MNHEY; CDR2 reads SVGAGI. J gave up 3 bases and V 4 bases, and 5 bases lay outside the gene matches. The CDR3 extends over 15 amino acids. The CDR3 here is CASSSGGLVGNTIYF. As DNA, the CDR3 is TGTGCCAGCAGTTCAGGGGGCCTAGTTGGAAACACCATATATTTT.

V and J are TRBV20-1 and TRBJ2-3, with a weak D call TRBD2 (6 bases). Germline CDR1 is DFQATT and CDR2 is SNEGSKA (reference sequence). This CDR3 region has 11 residues. Trimming took 6 bases from V and 6 from J, leaving 10 bases between them. CDR3 sequence: CSAILADTQYF. The CDR3 region has the DNA TGCAGTGCCATCCTAGCGGATACGCAGTATTTT.

The V call is TRBV10-3, the J call TRBJ1-5; a weak D match, TRBD1 (5 bases). The CDR3 runs to 13 residues. Germline values: CDR1 ENHRY, CDR2 SYGVKD. V lost 4 bases, J lost 3 bases, and 7 bases lay in between. The CDR3 protein is CAISAGVNQPQHF. CDR3 nucleotides: TGTGCCATCAGTGCGGGGGTCAATCAGCCCCAGCATTTT.

This rearrangement joins TRBV28 to TRBJ1-2, with a weak D call TRBD1 (6 bases). Trimming took 8 bases from V and 8 from J, leaving 18 bases between them. CDR1 MDHEN and CDR2 SYDVKM come from the germline V gene. CDR3 length: 13 amino acids. The CDR3 reads CASGRWGRGGYTF. The CDR3 coding sequence is TGTGCCAGCGGCAGATGGGGCAGGGGAGGCTACACCTTC.

The V and J genes are TRBV20-1 and TRBJ2-2; D call uncertain. V was clipped by 8 bases and J by 7 bases, with 11 bases between them. This CDR3 spans 11 amino acids. The germline V gene encodes CDR1 DFQATT and CDR2 SNEGSKA (reference sequence). The CDR3 DNA reads as TGCAGTTCTTACTTGGGCGGGGAGCTGTTTTTT. Translated, it gives CSSYLGGELFF.

This chain joins TRBV7-6 and TRBJ1-4, with 7 bases matching TRBD1. The CDR3 runs 16 residues. V was clipped by 0 bases and J by 5 bases; unmatched bases: 6. In germline, CDR1 is SGHVS, CDR2 FNYEAQ. This chain's CDR3 is CASSLARQGWNEKLFF. In nucleotides, the CDR3 is TGTGCCAGCAGCTTAGCCAGACAGGGATGGAATGAAAAACTGTTTTTT.

The chain recombines TRBV5-1 with TRBJ2-1; TRBD2 aligns across 12 bases. V lost 3 bases, J lost 10 bases, and 11 bases stayed unmatched. Germline V CDR1 and CDR2: SGHRS, YFSETQ. The CDR3 contains 16 residues. This CDR3 reads CASSSLGLAGTGEQFF. DNA for the CDR3: TGCGCCAGCAGCTCCCTAGGACTAGCGGGGACGGGAGAGCAGTTCTTC.

This clone was observed a handful of times. The rearrangement links TRBV7-2 to TRBJ1-2; 7 bases fit TRBD1. V shed 3 bases and J 7 bases; nucleotides not matched to a gene: 14. Germline CDR1 is SGHTA and CDR2 is FQGNSA. The CDR3 runs to 16 residues. The CDR3 here is CASSLTQGVSLFGYTF. The CDR3 nucleotides are TGTGCCAGCAGCTTGACTCAGGGGGTTTCGTTATTTGGCTACACCTTC.

The V gene is TRBV10-3, the J gene TRBJ2-7, with TRBD1 matching 12 bases. The CDR3 is 13 residues long. The ends lost 7 bases at V and 5 bases at J; junction bases unmatched: 3. From germline, CDR1 is ENHRY and CDR2 SYGVKD. CDR3 loop: CAIMGQGADEQYF. The CDR3 nucleotides are TGTGCCATCATGGGACAGGGGGCCGACGAGCAGTACTTC.

This clone was found a few times. The J gene is TRBJ2-3, the V gene TRBV6-1; 8 nucleotides line up with TRBD2. The CDR3 is made up of 15 amino acids. V was clipped by 1 base and J by 8 bases; unmatched bases: 8. The germline V gene has CDR1 MNHNS and CDR2 SASEGT. The CDR3 DNA reads as TGTGCCAGCAGTGAAGTCGGGAGGGCCGAGGGTACGCAGTATTTT. It encodes CASSEVGRAEGTQYF.

The J gene is TRBJ2-3, the V gene TRBV11-2, with 9 bases aligning to TRBD2. V shed 1 base, J shed 6 bases, and the junction held 8 bases outside the gene matches. The CDR3 has 16 amino acids. Germline V gene lookup returns CDR1 SGHAT and CDR2 FQNNGV. CDR3 region: CASSLGGGGALDTQYF. CDR3 nucleotides: TGTGCCAGCAGCTTAGGTGGCGGGGGGGCCCTTGATACGCAGTATTTT. Supplemented by reference TRBV11-2 and TRBJ2-3, the full variable domain reads EAGVAQSPRYKIIEKRQSVAFWCNPISGHATLYWYQQILGQGPKLLIQFQNNGVVDDSQLPKDRFSAERLKGVDSTLKIQPAKLEDSAVYLCASSLGGGGALDTQYFGPGTRLTVL.

The table lists this clone with a count of one. This sequence joins TRBV7-3 and TRBJ2-3; TRBD1 matches at 8 bases. CDR3 size: 15 residues. J lost 6 bases, V lost 2 bases, and 7 bases had no gene match. Germline CDR1 is SGHTA and CDR2 is FQGTGA. The CDR3 DNA follows: TGTGCCAGCAGCTTAGGCGACAGGGGTTCCGATACGCAGTATTTT. It translates to CASSLGDRGSDTQYF.

The chain links TRBV6-1 to TRBJ2-7; TRBD2 matches 9 bases. Per germline, CDR1 MNHNS and CDR2 SASEGT. The CDR3 consists of 15 residues. Trimming removed 6 bases from V and 5 bases from J; junction bases left unmatched: 11. CDR3 in amino acids: CASRKRTSDDNEQYF. In DNA form, the CDR3 reads TGTGCCAGCAGGAAGCGGACTAGCGACGACAACGAGCAGTACTTC.

This chain uses TRBV5-1 with TRBJ2-3; 7 bases are shared with TRBD1. Germline-derived CDR1 and CDR2 are SGHRS and YFSETQ. CDR3 length: 14 residues. The V and J ends lost 5 bases and 1 base, in that order; junction bases with no gene match: 4. Here the CDR3 reads CASRFGQGTDTQYF. CDR3 coding DNA: TGCGCCAGCAGATTCGGACAGGGCACAGATACGCAGTATTTT.

The chain has TRBV2 and TRBJ1-1; 7 bases agree with TRBD1. Germline-derived CDR1 and CDR2 are SNHLY and FYNNEI. The CDR3 consists of 14 residues. Trimming cost V 3 bases and J 6 bases; bases outside gene matches: 7. Here the CDR3 DNA reads TGTGCCAGCAGTGAGGTAGGGGGCACCTCTGAAGCTTTCTTT. Translating gives CASSEVGGTSEAFF.

The V call is TRBV28, the J call TRBJ2-3, with 7 bases aligning to TRBD2. Germline CDR1 reads MDHEN; CDR2 reads SYDVKM. V lost 2 bases and J lost 4; bases outside the gene matches: 6. The CDR3 is made up of 15 amino acids. The CDR3 reads CASSLAGAGADTQYF. The CDR3 DNA sequence: TGTGCCAGCAGTTTAGCGGGAGCTGGGGCAGATACGCAGTATTTT. The variable domain in full, completed from reference TRBV28 and TRBJ2-3, reads DVKVTQSSRYLVKRTGEKVFLECVQDMDHENMFWYRQDPGLGLRLIYFSYDVKMKEKGDIPEGYSVSREKKERFSLILESASTNQTSMYLCASSLAGAGADTQYFGPGTRLTVL.